These T cell receptor beta chains were read from a single sample in a study of T cell changes during pregnancy in multiple sclerosis. The assay was immunoSEQ multiplex PCR, and TCRdb's table has in-frame clones only and misses some. The sample consists of 45,000 to 65,000 clones, approximately 90% of them appearing once. This material consisted of CD4+ T cells from peripheral blood mononuclear cells, taken after pregnancy. These receptors were taken from a female donor with multiple sclerosis, enrolled in a pregnancy study. Both conserved end residues are part of each CDR3. The D gene is left open where the match is weak. A clone size is listed for some rows: how often the clone was seen (once, few, many), or a class if it is expanded.

V gene: TRBV7-9; clone size: .; D gene: .; CDR3 length: 14; J gene: TRBJ2-1; CDR3 DNA: TGTGCCAGCAGCTTGGGGGGACAGACAAGTGAGCAGTTCTTC; CDR3 protein: CASSLGGQTSEQFF
V gene: TRBV5-6; clone size: .; D gene: .; CDR3 length: 17; J gene: TRBJ1-2; CDR3 DNA: TGTGCCAGCAGGAAGTACACAGGGTTTAGAACTAACTATGGCTACACCTTC; CDR3 protein: CASRKYTGFRTNYGYTF
V gene: TRBV5-1; clone size: .; D gene: TRBD1; CDR3 length: 19; J gene: TRBJ1-2; CDR3 DNA: TGCGCCAGCAGCAAGGGACAGGGGGCGAGACAAGTAGCTAACTATGGCTACACCTTC; CDR3 protein: CASSKGQGARQVANYGYTF
V gene: TRBV14; clone size: .; D gene: TRBD1; CDR3 length: 16; J gene: TRBJ1-4; CDR3 DNA: TGTGCCAGCAGCCAAGATCAGGGGGCGCCTAATGAAAAACTGTTTTTT; CDR3 protein: CASSQDQGAPNEKLFF
V gene: TRBV4-2; clone size: .; D gene: .; CDR3 length: 16; J gene: TRBJ1-3; CDR3 DNA: TGTGCCAGCAGCCAAGATCTTCGGGCAGGGAGAAACACCATATATTTT; CDR3 protein: CASSQDLRAGRNTIYF
V gene: TRBV28; clone size: .; D gene: TRBD2; CDR3 length: 16; J gene: TRBJ2-1; CDR3 DNA: TGTGCCAGCAGTCCCTATCTAGCGGGAGGGCCTAGTGAGCAGTTCTTC; CDR3 protein: CASSPYLAGGPSEQFF
V gene: TRBV5-6; clone size: once; D gene: TRBD1; CDR3 length: 14; J gene: TRBJ1-2; CDR3 DNA: TGTGCCAGCAGCCCGACAGGGGTTATGGGTGGCTACACCTTC; CDR3 protein: CASSPTGVMGGYTF
V gene: TRBV18; clone size: .; D gene: TRBD2; CDR3 length: 18; J gene: TRBJ2-6; CDR3 DNA: TGTGCCAGCTCACCACAGAGCGGGAGGGCCGCTGGGGCCAACGTCCTGACTTTC; CDR3 protein: CASSPQSGRAAGANVLTF
V gene: TRBV7-9; clone size: .; D gene: .; CDR3 length: 16; J gene: TRBJ1-4; CDR3 DNA: TGTGCCAGCAGCTCGGACAGAGGAGGAACTAATGAAAAACTGTTTTTT; CDR3 protein: CASSSDRGGTNEKLFF
V gene: TRBV5-6; clone size: .; D gene: TRBD2; CDR3 length: 15; J gene: TRBJ2-2; CDR3 DNA: TGTGCCAGCAGCTTGGCGGGAGGGCCAGCCGGGGAGCTGTTTTTT; CDR3 protein: CASSLAGGPAGELFF
V gene: TRBV11-2; clone size: .; D gene: TRBD1; CDR3 length: 14; J gene: TRBJ1-2; CDR3 DNA: TGTGCCAGCAGCTTATCGGACAGGGGGGGTGGCTACACCTTC; CDR3 protein: CASSLSDRGGGYTF
V gene: TRBV5-8; clone size: .; D gene: TRBD1; CDR3 length: 14; J gene: TRBJ1-1; CDR3 DNA: TGTGCCAGCATCGTGGGACAGGTGAACACTGAAGCTTTCTTT; CDR3 protein: CASIVGQVNTEAFF
V gene: TRBV7-2; clone size: .; D gene: TRBD2; CDR3 length: 16; J gene: TRBJ2-1; CDR3 DNA: TGTGCCAGCAGCTCCCTGGGGGGGTTCTCCTACAATGAGCAGTTCTTC; CDR3 protein: CASSSLGGFSYNEQFF
V gene: TRBV7-2; clone size: .; D gene: TRBD2; CDR3 length: 13; J gene: TRBJ2-7; CDR3 DNA: TGTGCCAGCACCAAGGGCGGGGGCTACGAGCAGTACTTC; CDR3 protein: CASTKGGGYEQYF
V gene: TRBV28; clone size: .; D gene: .; CDR3 length: 14; J gene: TRBJ1-5; CDR3 DNA: TGTGCCAGCAGTTTTTTGGACAGAAATCAGCCCCAGCATTTT; CDR3 protein: CASSFLDRNQPQHF
V gene: TRBV7-3; clone size: .; D gene: .; CDR3 length: 13; J gene: TRBJ1-1; CDR3 DNA: TGTGCCAGCAGCGCAACTATGAACACTGAAGCTTTCTTT; CDR3 protein: CASSATMNTEAFF